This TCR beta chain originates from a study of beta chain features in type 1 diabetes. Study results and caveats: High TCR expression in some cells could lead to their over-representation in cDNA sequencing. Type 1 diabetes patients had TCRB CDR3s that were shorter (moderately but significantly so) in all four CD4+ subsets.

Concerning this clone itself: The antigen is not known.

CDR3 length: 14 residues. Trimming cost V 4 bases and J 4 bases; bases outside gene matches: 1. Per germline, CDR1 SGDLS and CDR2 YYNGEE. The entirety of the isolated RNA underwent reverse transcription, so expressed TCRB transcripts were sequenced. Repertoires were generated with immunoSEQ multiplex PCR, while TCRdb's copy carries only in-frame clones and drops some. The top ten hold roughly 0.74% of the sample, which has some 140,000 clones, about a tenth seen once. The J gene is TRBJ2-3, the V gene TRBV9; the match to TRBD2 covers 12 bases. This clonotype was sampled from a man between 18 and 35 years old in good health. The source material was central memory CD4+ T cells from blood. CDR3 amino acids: CASSSSGGADTQYF. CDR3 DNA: TGTGCCAGCAGCTCTAGCGGGGGGGCAGATACGCAGTATTTT.